This T cell receptor (beta chain) was recovered during a study of OX40 agonist ivuxolimab in advanced cancers. Study-wide results and caveats: Both blood CD4+ and CD8+ T cells showed clonal growth by week 6 at 0.1 to 3.0 mg/kg.

CDR3 length equals 15 residues. In germline, CDR1 is MNHEY, CDR2 SVGAGI. With 0 bases removed from V and 4 bases from J, the gap between germline ends came to 12 bases. Points on this clone: Its antigen is undetermined.

Produced via immunoSEQ multiplex PCR; TCRdb's table is partial and in-frame only. The sample contains around 50,000 clones, 75% to 80% of which appear only once. V gene TRBV6-5 combines with J gene TRBJ1-2; D gene unclear. The specimen was CD4+ or CD8+ T cells sorted from blood, collected in a trial of the OX40 agonist ivuxolimab. The TCR sequence derives from an adult with an advanced solid tumor such as melanoma, head and neck, liver or kidney cancer. The CDR3 region has the DNA TGTGCCAGCAGTTACTCGTACGGGGTGCTCTATGGCTACACCTTC. It yields the protein CASSYSYGVLYGYTF.